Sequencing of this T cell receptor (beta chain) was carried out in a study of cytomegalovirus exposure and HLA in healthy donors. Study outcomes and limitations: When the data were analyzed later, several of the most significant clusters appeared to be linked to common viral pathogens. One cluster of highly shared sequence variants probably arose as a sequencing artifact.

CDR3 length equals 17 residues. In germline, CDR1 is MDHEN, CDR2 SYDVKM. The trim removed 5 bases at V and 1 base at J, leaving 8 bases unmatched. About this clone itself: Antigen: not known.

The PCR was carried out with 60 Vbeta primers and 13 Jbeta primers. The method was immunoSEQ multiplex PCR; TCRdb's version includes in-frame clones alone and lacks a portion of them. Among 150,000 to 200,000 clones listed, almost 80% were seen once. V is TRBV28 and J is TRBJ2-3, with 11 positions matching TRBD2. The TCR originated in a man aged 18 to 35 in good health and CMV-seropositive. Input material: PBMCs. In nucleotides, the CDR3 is TGTGCCAGCAGTCCGGGACTAGCGGTGATTCGCACAGATACGCAGTATTTT. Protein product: CASSPGLAVIRTDTQYF.